Reported below is one T cell receptor beta chain. What it binds is unknown. Generated by immunoSEQ multiplex PCR, the TCRdb table keeps only in-frame clones and is missing some. The data hold approximately 8,400 clones, with 86% observed a single time. Autologous stem cell transplantation was followed by relapse in every patient, and brentuximab vedotin exposure varied. With magnetic negative selection, CD4+ T cells were purified from PBMCs that had been thawed. The sample belongs to a study of PD-1 blockade in classical Hodgkin lymphoma. Regarding the study as a whole: Significant TCR diversity gains by C4D1 occurred in CD4+ but not CD8+ cells. Baseline TCR diversity was reportedly lower in newly diagnosed patients than healthy donors. Factors driving the repertoire differences, possibly disease activity or prior therapy, remain undefined.

This clonotype originated in a human donor with classical Hodgkin lymphoma. The sequenced sample was CD4+ T cells from blood, obtained at baseline.

The CDR3 sequence: CASSLDPHEETQYF. As DNA, the CDR3 is TGCGCCAGCAGCCTTGACCCCCATGAGGAGACCCAGTACTTC. This chain joins TRBV5-1 and TRBJ2-5, with D uncertain. CDR1 and CDR2 from the germline V gene are SGHRS and YFSETQ. This CDR3 has 14 residues. Trimming removed 4 bases at V and 5 bases at J, with 15 bases between. The whole variable domain, remainder taken from reference TRBV5-1 and TRBJ2-5, is KAGVTQTPRYLIKTRGQQVTLSCSPISGHRSVSWYQQTPGQGLQFLFEYFSETQRNKGNFPGRFSGRQFSNSRSEMNVSTLELGDSALYLCASSLDPHEETQYFGPGTRLLVL.